The present entry profiles one T cell receptor (beta chain) with its context. Its antigen is not identified. These data come from a study of identical twins. Study-level points and caveats: Among monozygotic twins, out-of-frame TCR alpha sharing exceeded what models predicted. Compared with unrelated sharing, twin-shared out-of-frame alpha sequences had more low-probability sequences.

Only healthy Caucasians were included as donors. Germline loops: CDR1 SGHAT, CDR2 FQNNGV. The V gene lost 2 bases and the J gene lost 1 base, with 14 bases spanning the gap. This CDR3 contains 16 residues. A single record per CDR3 protein comes from TCRdb applying MiXCR to the 5' RACE reads. Of under 900,000 distinct CDR3 sequences in the sample, 9% to 15% were seen once. These data are also associated with another study on yellow fever vaccine responses in identical twins. As reported in that work: Twin vaccine T cell responses reportedly seemed partly convergent, partly personalized.

This sequence joins TRBV11-2 and TRBJ2-5; D possibly matches TRBD1 or TRBD2 (5 bases each). The source of this sequence is a woman younger than 30 in good health. Sequenced sample: PBMCs. The CDR3 region has the DNA TGTGCCAGCAGCTTAATGTGGGGGAGTTCCCAAGAGACCCAGTACTTC. As protein: CASSLMWGSSQETQYF. Together with reference TRBV11-2 and TRBJ2-5, the CDR3 gives the full variable domain: EAGVAQSPRYKIIEKRQSVAFWCNPISGHATLYWYQQILGQGPKLLIQFQNNGVVDDSQLPKDRFSAERLKGVDSTLKIQPAKLEDSAVYLCASSLMWGSSQETQYFGPGTRLLVL.